This T cell receptor beta chain was documented in a study of early T cells in non-severe SARS-CoV-2 infection. Looking at the study overall: With bulk RNA from unsorted whole blood as input, sequencing yielded unpaired chains.

Trimming removed 0 bases at V and 12 bases at J, with 15 bases between. CDR1 and CDR2 from the germline V gene are SGHAT and FQNNGV. The CDR3 is made up of 13 amino acids. The table lists this clonotype with a few counts. The antigen is unknown. The study, taken as a whole, reports: In VDJdb matching, anti-spike CD8 responses were favored while private and CD4 specificities went missing.

Individual cDNA molecules were tagged with unique molecular identifiers, the study reported. TCRdb reprocessed the 5' RACE reads with MiXCR, giving one entry per CDR3 protein. The table lists over 90,000 distinct CDR3 sequences, roughly 14% of them singletons. Sequenced: whole blood. The chain combines TRBV11-2 with TRBJ2-7; D is perhaps TRBD2 (6 bases). The source of this sequence is an adult who was a healthcare worker with PCR-confirmed SARS-CoV-2 infection or an uninfected control (not recorded which). The CDR3 coding sequence is TGTGCCAGCAGCTTAGATTGGGGCGGGGCCGCGTACTTC. Residues: CASSLDWGGAAYF. The complete variable domain, with remaining parts taken from reference TRBV11-2 and TRBJ2-7, reads EAGVAQSPRYKIIEKRQSVAFWCNPISGHATLYWYQQILGQGPKLLIQFQNNGVVDDSQLPKDRFSAERLKGVDSTLKIQPAKLEDSAVYLCASSLDWGGAAYFGPGTRLTVT.